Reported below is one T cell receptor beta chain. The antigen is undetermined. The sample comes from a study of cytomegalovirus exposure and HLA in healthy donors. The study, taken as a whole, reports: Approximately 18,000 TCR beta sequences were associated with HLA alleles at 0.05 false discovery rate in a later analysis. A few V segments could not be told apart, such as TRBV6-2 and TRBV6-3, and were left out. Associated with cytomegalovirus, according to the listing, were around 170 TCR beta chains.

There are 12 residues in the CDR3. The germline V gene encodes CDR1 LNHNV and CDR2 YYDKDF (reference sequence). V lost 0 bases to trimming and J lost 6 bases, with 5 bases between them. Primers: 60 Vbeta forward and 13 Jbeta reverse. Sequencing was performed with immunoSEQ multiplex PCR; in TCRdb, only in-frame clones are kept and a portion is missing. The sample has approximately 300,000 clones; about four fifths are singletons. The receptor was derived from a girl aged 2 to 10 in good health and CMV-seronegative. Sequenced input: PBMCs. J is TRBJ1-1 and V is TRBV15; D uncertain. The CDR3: CATSRDLAEAFF. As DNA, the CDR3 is TGTGCCACCAGCAGAGATCTTGCTGAAGCTTTCTTT.